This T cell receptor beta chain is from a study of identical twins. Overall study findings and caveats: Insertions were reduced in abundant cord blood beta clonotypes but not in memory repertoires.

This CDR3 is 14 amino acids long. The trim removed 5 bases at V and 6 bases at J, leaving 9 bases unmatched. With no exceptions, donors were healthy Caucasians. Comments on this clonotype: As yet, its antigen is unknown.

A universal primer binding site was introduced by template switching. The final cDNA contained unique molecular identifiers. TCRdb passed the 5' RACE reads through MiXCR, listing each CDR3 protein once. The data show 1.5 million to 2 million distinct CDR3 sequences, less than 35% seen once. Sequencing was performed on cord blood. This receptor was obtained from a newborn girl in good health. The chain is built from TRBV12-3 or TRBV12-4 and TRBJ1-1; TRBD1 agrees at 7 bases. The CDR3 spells CASSRRQGPPEAFF. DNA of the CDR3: TGTGCCAGCAGTAGAAGACAGGGTCCCCCTGAAGCTTTCTTT.